This T cell receptor (beta chain) is from a study of T cell repertoires in cytomegalovirus infection. To note about this clonotype: As yet, its antigen is unknown.

TCRdb analysed the reads with MiXCR anew, one entry per CDR3 protein. The table shows about 900,000 distinct CDR3 sequences, with under 40% occurring only once. Trimming cost V 0 bases and J 0 bases, with 12 bases left between them. The germline CDR1 and CDR2 sequences are DFQATT and SNEGSKA (reference sequence). The CDR3 runs to 16 residues. Material: cultured CD8+ T cells from PBMCs, obtained from culture after CMV antigen stimulation. This chain joins TRBV20-1 and TRBJ2-1; a weak D match, TRBD2 (5 bases). This receptor was identified in a human donor in good health (CMV status not recorded). Some clones in this sample may be carry-over from other donors' samples. The CDR3 bases are TGCAGTGCTAGAGATCGGGAAGCAGTCTCCTACAATGAGCAGTTCTTC. It yields the protein CSARDREAVSYNEQFF.